The clone carrying this TCR beta chain appeared a single time. These data are taken from a study of shared clonotypes between healthy human individuals. V gave up 2 bases and J gave up 0 bases, with 10 bases separating them. The CDR3 runs to 15 residues. CDR1 and CDR2 from the germline V gene are MNHNS and SASEGT. For sorted subsets, approximately 200 ng DNA per replicate equaled tens of thousands of T cell genomes. Produced via immunoSEQ multiplex PCR; TCRdb's table is partial and in-frame only. The sample yields 300,000 to 400,000 clones, more than 60% seen once. V is TRBV6-1 and J is TRBJ1-1; no clear D gene. Sequenced input: memory CD4+ T cells sorted from blood. Subset in this sample: CD45RA-negative fraction. The TCR sequence derives from a young man in good health. The CDR3 DNA reads as TGTGCCAGCAGTGAATTTAAGGGCTTGAACACTGAAGCTTTCTTT. This gives the protein CASSEFKGLNTEAFF.